The T cell receptor (beta chain) described here comes from a study of CD8 T cells in ankylosing spondylitis. V shed 5 bases, J shed 3 bases, and the junction held 9 bases outside the gene matches. Germline CDR1 reads SGHVS; CDR2 reads FQNEAQ. The CDR3 is 15 amino acids. MiXCR, run by TCRdb on the 5' RACE reads, gives a single entry per CDR3 protein. This table has about 440,000 distinct CDR3 sequences, approximately 17% appearing once. Concerning this clonotype itself: Its antigen is not identified.

Whole-study findings and limits: Peripheral blood samples showed relatively rare disease-linked clones, and these clones were CD8+. Ankylosing spondylitis blood appeared to carry a characteristic TCR beta motif of several highly homologous variants.

The chain couples TRBV7-8 to TRBJ2-7; 8 positions agree with TRBD1. The source material was blood, either unsorted or a sorted T cell fraction (not recorded which). The sequence was obtained from a male donor with ankylosing spondylitis. DNA for the CDR3: TGTGCCAGCAGCCCCCACCGGGACAGGAACTACGAGCAGTACTTC. It is translated as CASSPHRDRNYEQYF.